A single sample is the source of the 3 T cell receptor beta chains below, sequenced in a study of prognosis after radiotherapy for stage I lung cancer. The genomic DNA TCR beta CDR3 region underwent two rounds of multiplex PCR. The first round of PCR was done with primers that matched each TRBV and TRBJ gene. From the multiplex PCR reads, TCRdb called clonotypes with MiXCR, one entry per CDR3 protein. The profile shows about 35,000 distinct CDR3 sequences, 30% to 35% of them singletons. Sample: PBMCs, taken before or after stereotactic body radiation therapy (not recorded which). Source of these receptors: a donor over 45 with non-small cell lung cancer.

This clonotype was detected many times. This CDR3 is CSVWRGDDTQYF. Here the CDR3 DNA reads TGCAGTGTATGGCGGGGGGACGATACGCAGTATTTT. The V and J genes are TRBV20-1 and TRBJ2-3; 8 nucleotides agree with TRBD2. This CDR3 has 12 amino acids. Germline trimming cut 7 bases from V and 6 bases from J; bases unmatched to any gene: 6. Germline loops: CDR1 DFQATT, CDR2 SNEGSKA (reference sequence).

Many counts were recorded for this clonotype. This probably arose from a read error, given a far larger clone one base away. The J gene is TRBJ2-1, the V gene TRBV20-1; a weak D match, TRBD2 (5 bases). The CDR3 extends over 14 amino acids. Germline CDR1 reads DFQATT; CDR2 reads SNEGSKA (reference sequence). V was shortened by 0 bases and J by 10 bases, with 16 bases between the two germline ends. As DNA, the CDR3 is TGCAGTGCTAGAGACCGACGGAGGCACTACGAGCAGTTCTTC. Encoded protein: CSARDRRRHYEQFF.

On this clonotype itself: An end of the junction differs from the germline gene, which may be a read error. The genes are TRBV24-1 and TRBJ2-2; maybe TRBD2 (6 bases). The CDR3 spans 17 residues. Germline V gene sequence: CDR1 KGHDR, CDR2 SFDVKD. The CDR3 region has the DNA TGTGCCACCAGTGACCCAGTATCGTGGGCTACCCGGCGGGATCTGTTTTTT. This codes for CATSDPVSWATRRDLFF.